Below, 18 T cell receptor beta chains from the same sample are listed, as sequenced in a study of T cells in Graves' hyperthyroidism and ophthalmopathy. The TCR beta CDR3 regions underwent amplification using RNA transcripts as the source. The HTBI primer set drove a first-round RT-PCR of the TCR CDR3. One entry per CDR3 protein results from TCRdb running MiXCR on the multiplex PCR reads. The data contain around 500,000 distinct CDR3 sequences, about 15% of them singletons. The sample taken for sequencing was blood. The receptors shown here come from a woman aged 35 to 49 with Graves' hyperthyroidism.

CDR3 region: CASSVGRTGGNTEAFF. Here the CDR3 DNA reads TGTGCCAGCAGCGTAGGGAGGACCGGCGGGAACACTGAAGCTTTCTTT. The gene calls are TRBV9 and TRBJ1-1, with D unclear. Germline V gives CDR1 SGDLS, CDR2 YYNGEE. The CDR3 runs 16 residues. Trimming took 0 bases from V and 1 from J, leaving 13 bases between them.

This chain links TRBV4-2 with TRBJ2-3; maybe TRBD2 (5 bases). The germline CDR1 and CDR2 sequences are LGHNA and YNFKEQ. This CDR3 comprises 14 residues. V was pared by 4 bases and J by 1 base, with 9 bases between. CDR3 in amino acids: CASSPTSRTDTQYF. CDR3 DNA sequence: TGTGCCAGCAGCCCAACTAGTCGCACAGATACGCAGTATTTT.

This clonotype was seen at least ten times. The chain employs TRBV30 and TRBJ2-5, with 8 bases identical to TRBD1. Trimming removed 4 bases from V and 2 bases from J; junction bases left unmatched: 3. The CDR3 has 13 residues. Germline V gene data show CDR1 as GTSNPN and CDR2 as SVGIG (reference sequence). The CDR3 loop is CAWIHRGQETQYF. In DNA, the CDR3 is TGTGCCTGGATTCACAGGGGGCAAGAGACCCAGTACTTC.

A remark on this clonotype: With a much larger clone just one base away, this may be a read error. The chain joins TRBV11-3 to TRBJ2-1; TRBD2 aligns across 8 bases. Germline CDR1 SGHNT, CDR2 YENEEA. This CDR3 comprises 16 residues. This CDR3 is CASSSRVAGGMVEQSF. DNA of the CDR3: TGTGCCAGCAGCTCCCGAGTGGCGGGAGGAATGGTTGAGCAGTCCTTC. The full variable domain, with the rest looked up from reference TRBV11-3 and TRBJ2-1, is EAGVVQSPRYKIIEKKQPVAFWCNPISGHNTLYWYLQNLGQGPELLIRYENEEAVDDSQLPKDRFSAERLKGVDSTLKIQPAELGDSAVYLCASSSRVAGGMVEQSFGPGTRLTVL.

Comment on this clonotype: A much larger clone differs by one base, so this may be a read error. This chain connects TRBV15 to TRBJ2-3, with D perhaps matching TRBD2 (5 bases). Germline loops: CDR1 LNHNV, CDR2 YYDKDF (reference sequence). This CDR3 region has 20 residues. Trimming left V 0 bases short and J 2 bases short, with 24 bases between. Here the CDR3 reads CATSRDESRLDKLDTDTQYF. The DNA for the CDR3 is TGTGCCACCAGCAGAGATGAGAGTAGGTTAGACAAACTAGACACAGATACGCAGTATTTT.

In this sample, this clonotype turned up many times. This chain uses TRBV5-1 with TRBJ2-1; D may be TRBD2 (6 bases). CDR1 is SGHRS, CDR2 YFSETQ, per germline. The V gene lost 0 bases and the J gene lost 5 bases, with 12 bases spanning the gap. This CDR3 is built from 15 residues. The CDR3 sequence is CASSLVRGRDNEQFF. In DNA, the CDR3 is TGCGCCAGCAGCTTGGTGCGGGGCAGGGACAATGAGCAGTTCTTC.

As for this clonotype: With a much larger clone just one base away, this may be a read error. The chain uses TRBV2 and TRBJ1-4, with D perhaps TRBD1 (5 bases). The germline V and J ends were trimmed by 8 bases and 0 bases, with 19 bases remaining between them. Germline CDR1 SNHLY, CDR2 FYNNEI. The CDR3 covers 17 residues. CDR3 amino acids: CASLRGSSSTTNEKLFF. As DNA, the CDR3 is TGTGCCAGCTTGCGGGGGTCCAGCTCCACAACTAATGAAAAACTGTTTTTT.

This clonotype was observed many times. The CDR3 DNA follows: TGTGCCAGCAGTGAAGCGCGGGCTCAAGAGACCCAGTACTTC. As protein: CASSEARAQETQYF. The chain is built from TRBV2 and TRBJ2-5, with D possibly matching TRBD2 (5 bases). The ends were cut back, 0 bases at V and 2 bases at J, with 7 bases in the middle. The germline V gene encodes CDR1 SNHLY and CDR2 FYNNEI. CDR3 size: 14 residues.

This clonotype occurred many times. The chain couples TRBV28 to TRBJ2-1; 16 positions agree with TRBD2. The CDR3 loop spans 19 amino acids. The germline V gene has CDR1 MDHEN and CDR2 SYDVKM. Trimming removed 5 bases from V and 4 bases from J; junction bases left unmatched: 11. The chain's CDR3 is CASSETPGLAGGLYNEQFF. The CDR3 DNA sequence: TGTGCCAGCAGTGAGACCCCGGGACTAGCGGGAGGGCTATACAATGAGCAGTTCTTC.

This clonotype appeared a few times. The CDR3, as DNA: TGTGCCACCAGGTATGGTGGTGTCACTGAAGCTTTCTTT. As protein: CATRYGGVTEAFF. The rearrangement links TRBV10-3 to TRBJ1-1, with D uncertain. CDR3 length: 13 amino acids. Germline V gene sequence: CDR1 ENHRY, CDR2 SYGVKD. Trimming removed 10 bases from V and 4 bases from J, with 16 bases in between.

This clonotype was detected only a few times. V is TRBV19 and J is TRBJ2-1; either TRBD1 or TRBD2 may fit D (5 bases each). V was shortened by 6 bases and J by 4 bases, with 13 bases between the two germline ends. This CDR3 is 14 amino acids long. Germline V gene data show CDR1 as LNHDA and CDR2 as SQIVND (reference sequence). CDR3 nucleotide sequence: TGTGCCAGTAGAGTCGGGGCCGGGTACAATGAGCAGTTCTTC. Translated, it gives CASRVGAGYNEQFF.

A note on this clonotype: Possible read error: a much larger clone is one base away. In DNA, the CDR3 is TGTGCTAGTGGTTTGGTTTTAGGGGTGAACACTGAAGCTTCCTTT. This translates into CASGLVLGVNTEASF. This chain connects TRBV12-5 to TRBJ1-1; weak D call: TRBD1 (5 bases). The V gene's germline CDR1 is LGHNT and CDR2 FRNRAP. This CDR3 spans 15 amino acids.

This clonotype has just a few counts. V and J are TRBV6-1 and TRBJ2-7; possibly TRBD2 for D (6 bases). The CDR3 has 14 residues. CDR1 and CDR2 from the germline V gene are MNHNS and SASEGT. CDR3 in amino acids: CGVTSYASSYEQYF. The CDR3 region has the DNA TGTGGGGTCACTAGCTATGCGAGCTCCTACGAGCAGTACTTC.

This clonotype was observed a few times. The rearrangement joins TRBV6-5 to TRBJ2-2; D remains unclear. The length of the CDR3 is 14 residues. V lost 5 bases and J 4 bases, leaving 11 bases between the germline ends. CDR1 and CDR2 from the germline V gene are MNHEY and SVGAGI. The CDR3 sequence: CASSLIAVTGELFF. In nucleotides, the CDR3 is TGTGCCAGCAGTCTAATTGCAGTCACCGGGGAGCTGTTTTTT.

This clonotype was counted at least ten times. V gene TRBV6-5 combines with J gene TRBJ2-3, with 8 bases fitting TRBD1. The CDR3 spans 16 residues. Germline CDR1 is MNHEY and CDR2 is SVGAGI. Trimming at V came to 0 bases and at J to 2 bases, leaving 4 bases not matched to a gene. CDR3 region: CASSYSDRGFTDTQYF. Written as DNA, the CDR3 is TGTGCCAGCAGTTACTCTGACAGGGGATTCACAGATACGCAGTATTTT.

This clonotype has a count of ten or more. The gene calls are TRBV11-1 and TRBJ2-5, with 8 bases aligning to TRBD2. V gave up 5 bases and J gave up 5 bases; unmatched junction bases: 16. CDR3 size: 17 residues. Germline CDR1 reads SGHAT; CDR2 reads FQDESV (reference sequence). The CDR3 is CASSKGASGPKGETQYF. Written as DNA, the CDR3 is TGTGCCAGCAGCAAAGGGGCTAGCGGGCCGAAGGGGGAGACCCAGTACTTC.

The chain has TRBV24-1 and TRBJ1-2, with 9 positions matching TRBD1. The ends lost 3 bases at V and 5 bases at J; junction bases unmatched: 6. The CDR3 sequence is 15 residues long. Germline assignment: CDR1 KGHDR and CDR2 SFDVKD. The CDR3 region is CATSDPGTGSYGYTF. The CDR3 DNA reads as TGTGCCACCAGTGATCCCGGGACAGGGAGTTATGGCTACACCTTC.

This clonotype was detected many times. This chain connects TRBV6-1 to TRBJ1-2; no definite D call. There are 14 residues in the CDR3. Germline loops: CDR1 MNHNS, CDR2 SASEGT. Trimming took off 3 bases at V and 2 bases at J, with 10 bases between the two ends. The CDR3 nucleotides read TGTGCCAGCAGTGAGACCGGGTCCAACTATGGCTACACCTTC. Amino acid sequence: CASSETGSNYGYTF.